This TCR beta chain was observed in a study of OX40 agonist ivuxolimab in advanced cancers. Germline CDR1 SQVTM, CDR2 ANQGSEA. Trimming stripped 4 bases from V and 3 bases from J, with 9 bases between. This CDR3 comprises 13 residues. Clones were read by immunoSEQ multiplex PCR, and TCRdb kept only the in-frame ones, dropping some. The data contain roughly 65,000 clones, approximately 80% of them singletons. The chain employs TRBV29-1 and TRBJ1-4, with D possibly matching TRBD1 (5 bases). The material was CD4+ or CD8+ T cells sorted from blood, obtained in a trial of the OX40 agonist ivuxolimab. This clonotype was obtained from an adult with an advanced solid tumor such as melanoma, head and neck, liver or kidney cancer. CDR3 region: CSVGLGANEKLFF. For the CDR3, the DNA is TGCAGCGTTGGCCTGGGGGCTAATGAAAAACTGTTTTTT.